The 26 T cell receptor beta chains given below trace back to one sample, sequenced in a study of Ad26.COV2.S vaccination and SARS-CoV-2 variants. Treatment in this sample: around 19 received Ad26.COV2.S at low or high dose, single or two shots; about 5 received placebo; per-sample allocation not given. Day 63 after the first vaccine or placebo injection was the time point for sampling. Using immunoSEQ multiplex PCR, the repertoire was profiled, and TCRdb retains in-frame clones only, with some absent. The data show hundreds of thousands of clones, roughly 87% seen once. This sample comprised peripheral blood, obtained in a trial of Ad26.COV2.S vaccine versus placebo. The receptors were sampled from a person between 18 and 59 years old who received the Ad26.COV2.S COVID-19 vaccine or a placebo.

This clone was observed a single time. The gene calls are TRBV15 and TRBJ2-7; tentatively, D is TRBD1 (5 bases). The V gene lost 3 bases and the J gene lost 6 bases, with 12 bases spanning the gap. The germline CDR1 and CDR2 sequences are LNHNV and YYDKDF (reference sequence). This CDR3 is built from 13 residues. The CDR3 region has the DNA TGTGCCACCAGCAGGCCGTTTGGGGCCGAGCAGTACTTC. This translates into CATSRPFGAEQYF.

The sample holds one count of this clone. The V call is TRBV5-8, the J call TRBJ1-2; D is uncertain. Germline CDR1 and CDR2: SGHTS and YDEGEE. Trimming took off 4 bases at V and 4 bases at J, with 23 bases between the two ends. There are 17 residues in the CDR3. CDR3 in DNA: TGTGCCAGCAGCCCTCAAGTTCGAGGGCTGCGAGGCTATGGCTACACCTTC. Translated: CASSPQVRGLRGYGYTF.

This CDR3 is CASSDVTPRAFF. The CDR3 DNA follows: TGTGCCAGCAGTGATGTGACACCCCGGGCTTTCTTT. The V and J genes are TRBV2 and TRBJ1-1; D not resolved. Germline lookup yields CDR1 SNHLY and CDR2 FYNNEI. The CDR3 contains 12 residues. V dropped 3 bases and J dropped 11 bases, with 13 bases sitting between them.

Regarding this clone: At one end, the junction sequence differs from germline, possibly due to a read error. V usage is TRBV7-9 and J usage is TRBJ1-2; tentatively, D is TRBD1 (6 bases). The germline CDR1 and CDR2 sequences are SEHNR and FQNEAQ (reference sequence). The CDR3 is made up of 16 amino acids. The CDR3 DNA reads as TGTGCCAGCAGCCCTCATTACGGACAGTTTAACTATGGCTTGAGCTTC. Protein product: CASSPHYGQFNYGLSF.

V is TRBV11-3 and J is TRBJ1-6; the match to TRBD1 covers 8 bases. Germline trimming cut 6 bases from V and 10 bases from J; bases unmatched to any gene: 5. This CDR3 has 13 residues. The germline V gene has CDR1 SGHNT and CDR2 YENEEA. DNA for the CDR3: TGTGCCAGCAGGGGGACAGGAGGCTCACCCCTCCACTTT. It is translated as CASRGTGGSPLHF.

This clone was seen once. This chain links TRBV6-2 or TRBV6-3 with TRBJ1-5, with D unclear. V dropped 7 bases and J dropped 6 bases, with 19 bases sitting between them. Germline CDR1 and CDR2: MNHEY and SVGEGT. The CDR3 sequence is 15 residues long. The CDR3 region has the DNA TGTGCCAGCACTTCCTCGTGGGAGGCGGGTCAGCCCCAGCATTTT. It specifies CASTSSWEAGQPQHF.

This clone has only one observation. The chain employs TRBV21-1 and TRBJ2-7; the listed D gene, TRBD1, was not tested against the DNA. TRBV21-1 is a listed pseudogene. The CDR3 consists of 13 residues. CDR3 sequence (DNA): TGTGGACATCCCCGGGACAGGGGCTACGAGCAGTACTTC. This translates into CGHPRDRGYEQYF.

As regards this clone: A read error may produce the germline difference seen at one junction end. The chain joins TRBV4-3 to TRBJ1-2, with D possibly matching TRBD1 (6 bases). CDR1 is LGHNA, CDR2 YSLEER, per germline. The CDR3 contains 15 residues. This CDR3 reads CASSPNPGASYVYTF. The CDR3 nucleotides are TGCGCCAGCAGCCCTAATCCAGGGGCCTCCTATGTCTACACCTTC.

CDR3 bases: TGCAGTGCTAGTGGCAGGGATGGAGGCATTCAGTACTTC. Translation gives CSASGRDGGIQYF. The V call is TRBV20-1, the J call TRBJ2-4; D possibly matches TRBD1 or TRBD2 (5 bases each). The V gene's germline CDR1 is DFQATT and CDR2 SNEGSKA (reference sequence). Trimming left V 3 bases short and J 9 bases short, with 15 bases between. The CDR3 totals 13 residues.

The chain uses TRBV19 and TRBJ2-6; 7 bases fit TRBD2. The CDR3 runs 18 residues. Trimming took 4 bases from V and 1 from J; bases not matched to a gene: 10. The germline CDR1 and CDR2 sequences are LNHDA and SQIVND (reference sequence). The CDR3 nucleotides read TGTGCCAGTAGTAAAGGGGCTAGCGGAACTTCTGGGGCCAACGTCCTGACTTTC. This gives the protein CASSKGASGTSGANVLTF.

The chain has TRBV11-3 and TRBJ1-1; D is unclear. The V end lost 2 bases, the J end lost 2 bases, and 15 bases lay between the germline ends. This CDR3 has 16 amino acids. Germline V gene lookup returns CDR1 SGHNT and CDR2 YENEEA. The chain's CDR3 is CASSLRGSRYNTEAFF. CDR3 sequence (DNA): TGTGCCAGCAGCTTACGGGGATCCCGGTATAACACTGAAGCTTTCTTT.

The J gene is TRBJ2-2, the V gene TRBV10-3, with D possibly being TRBD1 or TRBD2 (5 bases each). CDR3 length: 16 amino acids. CDR1 is ENHRY and CDR2 is SYGVKD in the germline V gene. V was shortened by 4 bases and J by 3 bases, with 15 bases between the two germline ends. The DNA for the CDR3 is TGTGCCATCAGTGGGGAGACAGAAACCCACACCGGGGAGCTGTTTTTT. It specifies CAISGETETHTGELFF.

The chain recombines TRBV25-1 with TRBJ2-1; D unclear. CDR1 and CDR2 (germline): MGHDK, SYGVNS. V shed 7 bases and J shed 3 bases, with 7 bases lying between them. The CDR3 totals 12 residues. CDR3 nucleotides: TGTGCCAGCAACGACGGCTACAATGAGCAGTTCTTC. This encodes CASNDGYNEQFF.

The genes are TRBV30 and TRBJ1-2; 8 bases agree with TRBD1. The CDR3 length is 14 residues. Trimming cost V 1 base and J 1 base; bases outside gene matches: 2. Germline V gene data show CDR1 as GTSNPN and CDR2 as SVGIG (reference sequence). The DNA for the CDR3 is TGTGCCTGGAGTGGCAGGGGGCTTAACTATGGCTACACCTTC. Its translation is CAWSGRGLNYGYTF.

This clone was seen once. This chain links TRBV30 with TRBJ2-7; D is ambiguous. This CDR3 comprises 14 residues. Trimming left V 5 bases short and J 5 bases short, with 19 bases between. In germline, CDR1 is GTSNPN, CDR2 SVGIG (reference sequence). The CDR3 region has the DNA TGTGCCTGGTCCCCAGCCTCGACTGGGGACGAGCAGTACTTC. It is translated as CAWSPASTGDEQYF.

The rearrangement joins TRBV3-1 (or the pseudogene TRBV3-2) to TRBJ1-4; D not certain. The CDR3 extends over 15 amino acids. Germline values: CDR1 LGHDT, CDR2 YNNKEL (reference sequence). Trimming removed 2 bases from V and 11 bases from J, with 18 bases in between. DNA for the CDR3: TGTGCCAGCAGCCAAAACCGGAGGAGCCTGAAGAAACTGTTTTTT. Residues: CASSQNRRSLKKLFF.

This chain joins TRBV25-1 and TRBJ2-1; D may correspond to TRBD1 or TRBD2 (5 bases each). The CDR3 consists of 17 residues. The germline V and J ends were trimmed by 6 bases and 0 bases, with 18 bases remaining between them. Germline CDR1 and CDR2: MGHDK and SYGVNS. The CDR3 spells CASSPGRDPYSYNEQFF. Here the CDR3 DNA reads TGTGCCAGCAGCCCGGGTAGGGACCCTTACTCCTACAATGAGCAGTTCTTC.

This chain's CDR3 is CASIDTADTGVRNTEAFF. The CDR3 region has the DNA TGTGCCTCAATCGACACGGCGGACACAGGGGTTAGGAACACTGAAGCTTTCTTT. The chain has TRBV24-1 and TRBJ1-1, with TRBD1 matching 7 bases. The trim removed 12 bases at V and 1 base at J, leaving 22 bases unmatched. Per germline, CDR1 KGHDR and CDR2 SFDVKD. There are 18 residues in the CDR3.

The rearrangement links TRBV5-4 to TRBJ1-2; 9 bases fit TRBD1. This CDR3 is built from 15 residues. From germline, CDR1 is SGHNT and CDR2 YYREEE (reference sequence). V lost 4 bases and J lost 7; bases outside the gene matches: 11. As DNA, the CDR3 is TGTGCCAGCAGCCCTATGAACAGGGGGCAATTTGGCTACACCTTC. It encodes CASSPMNRGQFGYTF. The full variable domain, rest sourced from reference TRBV5-4 and TRBJ1-2, is ETGVTQSPTHLIKTRGQQVTLRCSSQSGHNTVSWYQQALGQGPQFIFQYYREEENGRGNFPPRFSGLQFPNYSSELNVNALELDDSALYLCASSPMNRGQFGYTFGSGTRLTVV.

This chain connects TRBV28 to TRBJ2-4, with 7 bases identical to TRBD1. Germline V gene data show CDR1 as MDHEN and CDR2 as SYDVKM. This CDR3 has 13 residues. The J segment lost 7 bases and the V segment lost 7 bases, leaving 7 bases of the junction unmatched. CDR3 region: CASTDRVRNIQYF. The CDR3 DNA reads TGTGCCAGCACCGACAGGGTCCGGAACATTCAGTACTTC.

With respect to this clone: Within the sample, other DNA sequences also encode this same CDR3. The chain has TRBV9 and TRBJ2-1; no reliable D call. V shed 0 bases and J shed 0 bases, with 10 bases lying between them. Germline V gene lookup returns CDR1 SGDLS and CDR2 YYNGEE. The CDR3 runs to 16 residues. The chain's CDR3 is CASSVGGFLSYNEQFF. Here the CDR3 DNA reads TGTGCCAGCAGCGTAGGGGGATTCCTCTCCTACAATGAGCAGTTCTTC.

This clone appeared once. V gene TRBV7-2 combines with J gene TRBJ2-3; D might be TRBD2 (6 bases). This CDR3 is 16 amino acids long. CDR1 SGHTA and CDR2 FQGNSA come from the germline V gene. The V end lost 2 bases, the J end lost 0 bases, and 12 bases lay between the germline ends. The CDR3 loop reads CASSLRGTLSTDTQYF. Written as DNA, the CDR3 is TGTGCCAGCAGCTTAAGAGGGACTCTCAGCACAGATACGCAGTATTTT.

This chain uses TRBV7-2 with TRBJ2-1; D tentatively fits TRBD1 or TRBD2 (6 bases each). The CDR3 totals 17 residues. Germline lookup yields CDR1 SGHTA and CDR2 FQGNSA. V dropped 5 bases and J dropped 1 base, with 18 bases sitting between them. CDR3: CASSRGSGDESYNEQFF. The CDR3 DNA is TGTGCCAGCAGCCGGGGGTCAGGGGATGAATCCTACAATGAGCAGTTCTTC. Variable domain in full (rest from reference TRBV7-2 and TRBJ2-1): GAGVSQSPSNKVTEKGKDVELRCDPISGHTALYWYRQSLGQGLEFLIYFQGNSAPDKSGLPSDRFSAERTGGSVSTLTIQRTQQEDSAVYLCASSRGSGDESYNEQFFGPGTRLTVL.

Worth noting for this clone: A junction end diverges from the germline sequence, so it may reflect a read error. This chain uses TRBV3-1 (or the pseudogene TRBV3-2) with TRBJ1-2, with D possibly matching TRBD1 (5 bases). The CDR3 contains 13 residues. Germline V gives CDR1 LGHDT, CDR2 YNNKEL (reference sequence). The CDR3 loop is CASSQDPLGTADF. The CDR3 coding sequence is TGTGCCAGCAGCCAAGATCCCCTGGGGACCGCTGACTTC.

The chain links TRBV4-2 to TRBJ2-1; 14 positions match TRBD2. Germline CDR1 is LGHNA and CDR2 is YNFKEQ. The CDR3 covers 18 residues. The V gene end was trimmed by 0 bases and the J gene end by 9 bases; junction bases not matched to a gene: 10. In nucleotides, the CDR3 is TGTGCCAGCAGCCAAGATTTCCTGACTAGCGGGAGGGCCGGTGAGCAGTTCTTC. It translates to CASSQDFLTSGRAGEQFF.

This clone appeared once. The V call is TRBV21-1, the J call TRBJ1-1; TRBD1, as called in the table, went unchecked against the DNA. TRBV21-1 is listed as a pseudogene. The CDR3 is 13 residues long. DNA of the CDR3: TGTGCCACCCACAGGAGAGGGGGCACTGAAGCTTTCTTT. Amino acids: CATHRRGGTEAFF.